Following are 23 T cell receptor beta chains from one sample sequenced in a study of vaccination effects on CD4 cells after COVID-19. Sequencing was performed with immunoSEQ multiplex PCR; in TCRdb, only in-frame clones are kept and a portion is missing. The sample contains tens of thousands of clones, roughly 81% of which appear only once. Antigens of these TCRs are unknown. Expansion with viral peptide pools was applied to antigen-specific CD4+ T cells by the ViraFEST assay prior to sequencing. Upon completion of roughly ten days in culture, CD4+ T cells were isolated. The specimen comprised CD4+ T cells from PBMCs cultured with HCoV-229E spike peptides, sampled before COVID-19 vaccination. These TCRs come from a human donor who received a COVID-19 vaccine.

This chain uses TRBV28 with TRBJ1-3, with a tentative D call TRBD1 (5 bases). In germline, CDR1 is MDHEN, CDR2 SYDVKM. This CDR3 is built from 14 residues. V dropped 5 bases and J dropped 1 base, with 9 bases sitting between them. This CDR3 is CASSVTGSGNTIYF. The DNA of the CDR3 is TGTGCCAGCAGTGTTACAGGTTCTGGAAACACCATATATTTT.

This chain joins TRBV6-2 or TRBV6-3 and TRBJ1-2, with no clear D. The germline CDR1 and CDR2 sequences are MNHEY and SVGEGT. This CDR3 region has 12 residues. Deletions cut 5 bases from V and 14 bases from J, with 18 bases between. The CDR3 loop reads CASSDEASQWTF. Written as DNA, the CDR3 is TGTGCCAGCAGTGACGAGGCCAGTCAGTGGACCTTC.

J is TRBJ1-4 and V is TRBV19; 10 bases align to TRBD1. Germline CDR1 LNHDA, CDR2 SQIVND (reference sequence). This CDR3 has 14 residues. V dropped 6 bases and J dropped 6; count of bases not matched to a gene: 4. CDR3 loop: CASSLTGGDEKLFF. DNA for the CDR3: TGTGCCAGTAGCCTGACAGGGGGCGATGAAAAACTGTTTTTT.

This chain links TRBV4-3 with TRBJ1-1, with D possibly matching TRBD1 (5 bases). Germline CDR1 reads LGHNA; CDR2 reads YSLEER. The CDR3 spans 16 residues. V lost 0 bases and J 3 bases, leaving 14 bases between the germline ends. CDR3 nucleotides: TGCGCCAGCAGCCAAGATCGGGGCCTATATTACACTGAAGCTTTCTTT. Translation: CASSQDRGLYYTEAFF.

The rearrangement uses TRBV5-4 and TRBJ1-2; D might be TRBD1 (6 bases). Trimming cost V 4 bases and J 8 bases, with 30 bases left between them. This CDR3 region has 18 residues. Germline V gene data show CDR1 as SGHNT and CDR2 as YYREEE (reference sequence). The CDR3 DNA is TGTGCCAGCAGCCCGTGGAGGGGGGGATTGGAAGGAATGAGCGGCTACACCTTC. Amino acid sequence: CASSPWRGGLEGMSGYTF.

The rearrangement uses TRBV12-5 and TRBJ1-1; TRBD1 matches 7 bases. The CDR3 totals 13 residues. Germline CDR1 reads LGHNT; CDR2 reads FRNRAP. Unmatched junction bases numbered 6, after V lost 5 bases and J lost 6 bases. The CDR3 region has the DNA TGTGCTAGTGGTCCCAGGGGGAGAGCTGAAGCTTTCTTT. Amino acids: CASGPRGRAEAFF.

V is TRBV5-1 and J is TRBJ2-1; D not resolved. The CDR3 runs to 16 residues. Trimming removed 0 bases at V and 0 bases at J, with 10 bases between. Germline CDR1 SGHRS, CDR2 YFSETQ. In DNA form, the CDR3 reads TGCGCCAGCAGCTTGGATTACAGCAACTCCTACAATGAGCAGTTCTTC. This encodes CASSLDYSNSYNEQFF.

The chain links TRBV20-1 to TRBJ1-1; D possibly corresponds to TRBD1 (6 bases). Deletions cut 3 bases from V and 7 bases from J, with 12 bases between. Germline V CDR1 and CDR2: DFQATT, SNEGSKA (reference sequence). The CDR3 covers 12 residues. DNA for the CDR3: TGCAGTGCTAGTGCGCAGGGGATTGAAGCTTTCTTT. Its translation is CSASAQGIEAFF.

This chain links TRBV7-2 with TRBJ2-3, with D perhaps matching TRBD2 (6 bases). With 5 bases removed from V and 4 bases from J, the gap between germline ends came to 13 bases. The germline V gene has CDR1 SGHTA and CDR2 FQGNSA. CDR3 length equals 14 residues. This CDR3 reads CASSLGTSADTQYF. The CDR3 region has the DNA TGTGCCAGCAGCCTTGGGACTTCGGCAGATACGCAGTATTTT. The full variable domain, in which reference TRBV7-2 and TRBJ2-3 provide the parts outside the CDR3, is GAGVSQSPSNKVTEKGKDVELRCDPISGHTALYWYRQSLGQGLEFLIYFQGNSAPDKSGLPSDRFSAERTGGSVSTLTIQRTQQEDSAVYLCASSLGTSADTQYFGPGTRLTVL.

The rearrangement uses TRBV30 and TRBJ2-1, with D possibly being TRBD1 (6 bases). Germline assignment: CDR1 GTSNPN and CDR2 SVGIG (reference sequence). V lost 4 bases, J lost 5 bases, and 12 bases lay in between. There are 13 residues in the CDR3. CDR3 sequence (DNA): TGTGCCTGGACAGGGGTGGTGGACAATGAGCAGTTCTTC. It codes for CAWTGVVDNEQFF.

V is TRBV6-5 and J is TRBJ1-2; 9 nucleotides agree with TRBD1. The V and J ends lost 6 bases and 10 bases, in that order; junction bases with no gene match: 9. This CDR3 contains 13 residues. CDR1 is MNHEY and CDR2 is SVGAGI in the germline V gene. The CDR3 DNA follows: TGTGCCAGCAGCTCGGGACAGGGAGGATTCTACACCTTC. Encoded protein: CASSSGQGGFYTF.

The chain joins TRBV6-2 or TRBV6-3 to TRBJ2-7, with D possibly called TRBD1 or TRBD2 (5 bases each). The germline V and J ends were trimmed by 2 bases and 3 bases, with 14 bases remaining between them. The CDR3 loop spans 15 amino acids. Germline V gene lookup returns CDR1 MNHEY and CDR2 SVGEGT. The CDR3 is CASSYTGTPYYEQYV. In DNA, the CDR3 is TGTGCCAGCAGTTACACCGGGACCCCCTACTACGAGCAGTACGTC.

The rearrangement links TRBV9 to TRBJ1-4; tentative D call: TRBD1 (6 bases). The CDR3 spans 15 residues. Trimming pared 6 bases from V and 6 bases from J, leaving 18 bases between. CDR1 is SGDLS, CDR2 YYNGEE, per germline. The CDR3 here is CASTPLGGPYEKLFF. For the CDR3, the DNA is TGTGCCAGCACCCCCTTGGGGGGCCCGTATGAAAAACTGTTTTTT.

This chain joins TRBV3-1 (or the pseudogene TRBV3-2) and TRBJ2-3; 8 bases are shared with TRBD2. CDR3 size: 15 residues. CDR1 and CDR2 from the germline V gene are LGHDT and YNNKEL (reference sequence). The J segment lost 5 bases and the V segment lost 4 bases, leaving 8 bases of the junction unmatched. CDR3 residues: CASSPPRGARDTQYF. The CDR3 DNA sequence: TGTGCCAGCAGCCCACCGCGGGGGGCCAGAGATACGCAGTATTTT.

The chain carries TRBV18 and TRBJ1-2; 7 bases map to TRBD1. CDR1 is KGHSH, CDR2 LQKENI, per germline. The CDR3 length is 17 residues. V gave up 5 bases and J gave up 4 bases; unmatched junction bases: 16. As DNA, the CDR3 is TGTGCCAGCTCAGAATCCCAGGGGGACAACGGAGGCTATGGCTACACCTTC. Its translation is CASSESQGDNGGYGYTF.

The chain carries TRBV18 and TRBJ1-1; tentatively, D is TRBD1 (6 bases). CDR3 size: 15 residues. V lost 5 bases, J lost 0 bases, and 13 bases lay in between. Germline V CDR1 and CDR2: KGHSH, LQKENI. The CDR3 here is CASSMDSKMNTEAFF. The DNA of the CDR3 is TGTGCCAGCTCAATGGACAGTAAGATGAACACTGAAGCTTTCTTT.

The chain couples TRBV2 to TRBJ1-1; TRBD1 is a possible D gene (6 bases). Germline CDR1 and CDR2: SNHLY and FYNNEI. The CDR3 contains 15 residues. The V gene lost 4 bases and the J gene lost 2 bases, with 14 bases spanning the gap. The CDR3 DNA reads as TGTGCCAGCAGTGCAGGGGCAGGGCGAAACACTGAAGCTTTCTTT. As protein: CASSAGAGRNTEAFF. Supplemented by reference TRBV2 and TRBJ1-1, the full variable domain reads EPEVTQTPSHQVTQMGQEVILRCVPISNHLYFYWYRQILGQKVEFLVSFYNNEISEKSEIFDDQFSVERPDGSNFTLKIRSTKLEDSAMYFCASSAGAGRNTEAFFGQGTRLTVV.

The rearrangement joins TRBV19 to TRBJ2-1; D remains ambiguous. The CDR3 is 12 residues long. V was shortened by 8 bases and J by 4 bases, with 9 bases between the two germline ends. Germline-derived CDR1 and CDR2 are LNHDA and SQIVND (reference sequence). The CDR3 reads CASQNNYNEQFF. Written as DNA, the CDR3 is TGTGCCAGTCAGAACAATTACAATGAGCAGTTCTTC. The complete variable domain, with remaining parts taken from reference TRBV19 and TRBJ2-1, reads DGGITQSPKYLFRKEGQNVTLSCEQNLNHDAMYWYRQDPGQGLRLIYYSQIVNDFQKGDIAEGYSVSREKKESFPLTVTSAQKNPTAFYLCASQNNYNEQFFGPGTRLTVL.

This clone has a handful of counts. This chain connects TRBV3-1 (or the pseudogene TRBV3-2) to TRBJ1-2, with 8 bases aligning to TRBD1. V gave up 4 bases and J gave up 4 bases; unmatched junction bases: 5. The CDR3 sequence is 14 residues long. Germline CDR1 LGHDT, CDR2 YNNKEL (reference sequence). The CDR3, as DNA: TGTGCCAGCAGCCTGGACAGGGTGGGCTATGGCTACACCTTC. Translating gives CASSLDRVGYGYTF.

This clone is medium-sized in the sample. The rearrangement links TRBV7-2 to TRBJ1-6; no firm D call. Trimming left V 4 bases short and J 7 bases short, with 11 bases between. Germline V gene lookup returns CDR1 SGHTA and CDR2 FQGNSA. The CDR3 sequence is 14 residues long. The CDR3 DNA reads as TGTGCCAGCAGCTCCAGGTTACAAAATTCACCCCTCCACTTT. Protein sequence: CASSSRLQNSPLHF. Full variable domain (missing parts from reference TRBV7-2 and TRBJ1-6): GAGVSQSPSNKVTEKGKDVELRCDPISGHTALYWYRQSLGQGLEFLIYFQGNSAPDKSGLPSDRFSAERTGGSVSTLTIQRTQQEDSAVYLCASSSRLQNSPLHFGNGTRLTVT.

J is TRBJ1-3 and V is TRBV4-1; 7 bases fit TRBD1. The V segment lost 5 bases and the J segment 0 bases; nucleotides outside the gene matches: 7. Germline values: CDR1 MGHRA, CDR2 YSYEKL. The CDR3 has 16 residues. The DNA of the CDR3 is TGCGCCAGCAGCAGTGGACAGGCATACTCTGGAAACACCATATATTTT. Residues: CASSSGQAYSGNTIYF.

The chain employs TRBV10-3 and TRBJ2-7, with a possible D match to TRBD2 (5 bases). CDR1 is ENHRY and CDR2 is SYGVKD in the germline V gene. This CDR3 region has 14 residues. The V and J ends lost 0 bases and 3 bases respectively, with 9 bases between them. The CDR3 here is CAISESRGNYEQYV. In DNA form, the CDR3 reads TGTGCCATCAGTGAGTCGAGAGGGAACTACGAGCAGTACGTC.

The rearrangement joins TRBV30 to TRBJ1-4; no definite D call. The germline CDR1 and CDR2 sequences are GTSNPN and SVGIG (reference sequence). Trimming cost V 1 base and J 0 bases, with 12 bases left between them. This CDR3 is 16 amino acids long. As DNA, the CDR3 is TGTGCCTGGAGTGCCTATAAGGCCGCAACTAATGAAAAACTGTTTTTT. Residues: CAWSAYKAATNEKLFF. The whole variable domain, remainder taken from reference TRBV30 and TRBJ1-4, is SQTIHQWPATLVQPVGSPLSLECTVEGTSNPNLYWYRQAAGRGLQLLFYSVGIGQISSEVPQNLSASRPQDRQFILSSKKLLLSDSGFYLCAWSAYKAATNEKLFFGSGTQLSVL.